The clone carrying this T cell receptor (beta chain) was seen just once. This sample is part of a study of blood T cell repertoires in COVID-19. Germline V gene lookup returns CDR1 SGHTA and CDR2 FQGNSA. V was clipped by 5 bases and J by 6 bases, with 21 bases between them. CDR3 length: 16 amino acids. Per the original methods: Amplified reference gene primers provided the basis for estimating nucleated cell counts. Libraries were prepared by immunoSEQ multiplex PCR; TCRdb keeps only in-frame clonotypes and omits some of them. V and J calls and clone size are given by that table; D and trimming were obtained from the DNA. Found here are over 85,000 clones, more than 90% of them singletons; the top ten hold more than 1.5%.

The chain joins TRBV7-2 to TRBJ2-3; the D gene is possibly TRBD1 (6 bases). The source is a woman aged 50 to 65 with COVID-19, enrolled during active disease. The sequenced sample was peripheral blood. CDR3 sequence: CASSRKEGEAGDTQYF. In nucleotides, the CDR3 is TGTGCCAGCAGCCGTAAAGAGGGGGAAGCAGGCGATACGCAGTATTTT.